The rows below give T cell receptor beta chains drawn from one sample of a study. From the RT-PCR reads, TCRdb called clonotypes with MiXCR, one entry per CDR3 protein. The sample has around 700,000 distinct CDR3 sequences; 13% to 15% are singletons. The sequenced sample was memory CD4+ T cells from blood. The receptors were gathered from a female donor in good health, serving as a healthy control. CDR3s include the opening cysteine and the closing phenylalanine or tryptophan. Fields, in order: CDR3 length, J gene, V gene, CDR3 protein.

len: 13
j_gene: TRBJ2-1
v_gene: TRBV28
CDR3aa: CASTRWGSGEQFF

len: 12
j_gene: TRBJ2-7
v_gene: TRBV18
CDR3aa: CASSADREGQYF

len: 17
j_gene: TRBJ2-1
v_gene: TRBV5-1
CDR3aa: CASSLGTFAGRGNEQFF

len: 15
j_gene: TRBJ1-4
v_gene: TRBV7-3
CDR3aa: CASSPSGNGNEKLFF

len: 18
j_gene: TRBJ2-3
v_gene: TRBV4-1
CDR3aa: CASSQAPPAGGSTDTQYF

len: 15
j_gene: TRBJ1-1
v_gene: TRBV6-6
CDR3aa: CASSYSKGVNTEAFF

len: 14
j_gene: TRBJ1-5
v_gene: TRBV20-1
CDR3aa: CSATQDIYFRPQHF

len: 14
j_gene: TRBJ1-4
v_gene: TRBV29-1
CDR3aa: CSVVGQGANEKLFF

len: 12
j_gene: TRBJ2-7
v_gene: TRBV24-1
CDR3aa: CATSERGYEQYF

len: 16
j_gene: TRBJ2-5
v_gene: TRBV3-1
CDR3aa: CASSQGGLAGQETQYF

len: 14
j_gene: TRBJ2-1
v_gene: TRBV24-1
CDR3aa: CATSDPPREHEQFF

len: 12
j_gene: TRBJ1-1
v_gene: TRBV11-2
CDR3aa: CASVSAGREAFF

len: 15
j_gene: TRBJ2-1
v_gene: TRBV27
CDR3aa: CASSPPGILNNEQFF

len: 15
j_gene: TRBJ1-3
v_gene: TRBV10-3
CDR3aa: CAISDQTSSGNTIYF

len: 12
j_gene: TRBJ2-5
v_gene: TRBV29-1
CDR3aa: CSAWTSEETQYF

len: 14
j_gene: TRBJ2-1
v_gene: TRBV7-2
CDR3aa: CASSLAGPVDEQFF

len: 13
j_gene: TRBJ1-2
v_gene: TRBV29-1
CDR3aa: CSVDKGGAKGYTF

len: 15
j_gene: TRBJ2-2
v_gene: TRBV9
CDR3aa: CASSVGGGYTGELFF

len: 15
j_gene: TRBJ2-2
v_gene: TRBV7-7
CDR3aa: CASSLGRPGEGELFF

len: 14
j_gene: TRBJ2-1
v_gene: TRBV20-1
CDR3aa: CSAREGTALNEQFF

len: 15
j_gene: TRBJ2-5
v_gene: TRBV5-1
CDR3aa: CASSFMSGGQETQYF

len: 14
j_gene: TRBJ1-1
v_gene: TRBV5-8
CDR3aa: CASAGARGNTEAFF

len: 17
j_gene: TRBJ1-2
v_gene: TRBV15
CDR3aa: CATSNIRDRGRSYGYTF

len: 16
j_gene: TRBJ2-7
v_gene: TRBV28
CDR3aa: CASSSPGQGLSYEQYF

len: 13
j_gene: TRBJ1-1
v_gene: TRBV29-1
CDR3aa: CSVQGFMNTEAFF

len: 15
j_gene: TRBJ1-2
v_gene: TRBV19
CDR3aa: CASSTALRPSESYTF

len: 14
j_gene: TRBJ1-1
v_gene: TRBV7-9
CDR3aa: CASSNDNRAAEAFF

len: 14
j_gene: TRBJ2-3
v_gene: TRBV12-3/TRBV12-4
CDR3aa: CASKRGIGADTQYF

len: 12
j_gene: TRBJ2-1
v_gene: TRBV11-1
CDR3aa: CASSPSGGEQFF

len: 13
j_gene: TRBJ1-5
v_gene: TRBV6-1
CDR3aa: CASATGGDQPQHF

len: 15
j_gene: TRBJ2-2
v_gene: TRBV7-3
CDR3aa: CASSLMGVNTGELFF

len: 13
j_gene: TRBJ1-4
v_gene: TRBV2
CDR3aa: CASSDRGREKLFF

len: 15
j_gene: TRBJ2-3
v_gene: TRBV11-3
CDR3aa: CASSLVWQGSDTQYF

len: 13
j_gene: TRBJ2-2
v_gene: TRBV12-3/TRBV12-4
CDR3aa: CASRSAGTGELFF

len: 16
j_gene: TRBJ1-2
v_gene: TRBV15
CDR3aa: CATSRPRDREVRGYTF

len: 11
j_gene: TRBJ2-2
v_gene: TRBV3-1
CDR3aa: CASSNRGELFF

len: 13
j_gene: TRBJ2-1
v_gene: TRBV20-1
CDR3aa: CSGLAGGPDEQFF

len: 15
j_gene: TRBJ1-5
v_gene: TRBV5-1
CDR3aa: CASSLAGQPNQPQHF

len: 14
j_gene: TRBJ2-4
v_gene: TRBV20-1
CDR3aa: CSALEGGNKNIQYF

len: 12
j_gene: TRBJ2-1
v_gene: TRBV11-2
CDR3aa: CASSYGGRRQFF

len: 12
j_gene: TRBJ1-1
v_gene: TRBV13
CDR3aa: CASSLERVEAFF